Sequencing of this TCR beta chain was carried out in a study of control samples from healthy donors and cancer patients. Profiling relied on immunoSEQ multiplex PCR, and the TCRdb table lists in-frame clones only, not all of them. Among some 13,000 clones listed, roughly 95% were seen once. The source material was PBMCs. This clonotype was obtained from a man aged 65 to 79 with head and neck cancer.

CDR3 amino acids: CAISGGQYGYTEAFF. CDR3 nucleotide sequence: TGTGCCATCAGTGGGGGACAGTACGGTTACACTGAAGCTTTCTTT. The rearrangement uses TRBV10-3 and TRBJ1-1, with 7 bases fitting TRBD1. CDR1 ENHRY and CDR2 SYGVKD come from the germline V gene. The CDR3 is 15 amino acids. V was clipped by 4 bases and J by 3 bases; unmatched bases: 8.